Below, 11 T cell receptor beta chains from the same sample are listed, as sequenced in a study of OX40 agonist ivuxolimab in advanced cancers. Sequencing was performed with immunoSEQ multiplex PCR; in TCRdb, only in-frame clones are kept and a portion is missing. The sample records roughly 50,000 clones, 89% being singletons. Sequenced material: CD4+ or CD8+ T cells sorted from blood, taken in a trial of the OX40 agonist ivuxolimab. The receptors here all came from an adult with an advanced solid tumor such as melanoma, head and neck, liver or kidney cancer.

Within the sample, this clone is medium-sized. This sequence joins TRBV6-1 and TRBJ1-5, with D possibly being TRBD1 (6 bases). Germline V CDR1 and CDR2: MNHNS, SASEGT. The V end was cut by 3 bases, the J end by 2 bases, with 11 bases between. This CDR3 spans 15 amino acids. This CDR3 is CASSEGAEGNQPQHF. Written as DNA, the CDR3 is TGTGCCAGCAGTGAGGGGGCTGAGGGCAATCAGCCCCAGCATTTT.

This chain connects TRBV7-6 to TRBJ2-3, with TRBD2 identical over 10 bases. There are 18 residues in the CDR3. Germline loops: CDR1 SGHVS, CDR2 FNYEAQ. V shed 3 bases, J shed 0 bases, and the junction held 9 bases outside the gene matches. The CDR3 region is CASSLASGRLQSTDTQYF. The DNA of the CDR3 is TGTGCCAGCAGCTTGGCTAGCGGGAGACTTCAGAGCACAGATACGCAGTATTTT.

The rearrangement joins TRBV29-1 to TRBJ1-1; possible D gene TRBD1, 6 bases. The CDR3 extends over 13 amino acids. Per the germline V gene, CDR1 is SQVTM and CDR2 is ANQGSEA. Trimming shortened V by 3 bases and J by 4 bases, and 12 bases separated the two germline ends. The CDR3: CSVDSGAGTEAFF. CDR3 in DNA: TGCAGCGTTGATTCAGGGGCGGGCACTGAAGCTTTCTTT.

The chain combines TRBV11-3 with TRBJ1-1; D not certain. Trimming stripped 1 base from V and 6 bases from J, with 9 bases between. CDR1 and CDR2 (germline): SGHNT, YENEEA. CDR3 length equals 13 residues. CDR3 in amino acids: CASSLAGGPEAFF. CDR3 nucleotide sequence: TGTGCCAGCAGCTTAGCGGGTGGCCCTGAAGCTTTCTTT.

CDR3 sequence reads: CASSLGSWGTGEDGYTF. CDR3 coding DNA: TGTGCCAGTAGTCTCGGAAGTTGGGGGACAGGGGAGGATGGCTACACCTTC. The rearrangement links TRBV19 to TRBJ1-2, with 10 bases matching TRBD1. This CDR3 has 17 residues. CDR1 and CDR2 (germline): LNHDA, SQIVND (reference sequence). V was pared by 5 bases and J by 6 bases, with 15 bases of the junction left unmatched.

The J gene is TRBJ1-2, the V gene TRBV25-1; perhaps TRBD1 as D (5 bases). The V gene's germline CDR1 is MGHDK and CDR2 SYGVNS. V shed 0 bases and J shed 4 bases, with 18 bases lying between them. This CDR3 is built from 17 residues. The CDR3 bases are TGTGCCAGCAGTGAATATTACAGGACCGTACGGAGCTATGGCTACACCTTC. Residues: CASSEYYRTVRSYGYTF.

The chain recombines TRBV11-2 with TRBJ2-7; D not certain. This CDR3 region has 13 residues. The V end was cut by 1 base, the J end by 0 bases, with 4 bases between. CDR1 and CDR2 from the germline V gene are SGHAT and FQNNGV. The CDR3 nucleotides are TGTGCCAGCAGCTTAGGGACCTCCTACGAGCAGTACTTC. Its protein product is CASSLGTSYEQYF.

The chain links TRBV7-2 to TRBJ1-1; D may be TRBD1 (5 bases). V was clipped by 0 bases and J by 5 bases, with 13 bases between them. In germline, CDR1 is SGHTA, CDR2 FQGNSA. This CDR3 is built from 15 residues. The CDR3 DNA reads as TGTGCCAGCAGCTTAGCGGCAGGGAGGTTTACTGAAGCTTTCTTT. Translating gives CASSLAAGRFTEAFF.

The genes are TRBV28 and TRBJ2-1; 7 bases line up with TRBD1. V gave up 4 bases and J gave up 5 bases; unmatched junction bases: 11. Germline assignment: CDR1 MDHEN and CDR2 SYDVKM. This CDR3 is built from 16 residues. The CDR3 here is CASSSLQDQGDNEQFF. The CDR3 DNA reads as TGTGCCAGCAGTTCTCTACAGGACCAGGGGGACAATGAGCAGTTCTTC.

This chain links TRBV29-1 with TRBJ1-2; D is undetermined. Trimming took 4 bases from V and 4 from J, leaving 16 bases between them. The CDR3 extends over 14 amino acids. Germline CDR1 SQVTM, CDR2 ANQGSEA. The CDR3 loop is CSVVAARSGYGYTF. The CDR3 bases are TGCAGCGTTGTGGCAGCCCGATCGGGCTATGGCTACACCTTC.

The rearrangement uses TRBV5-4 and TRBJ2-2, with D maybe TRBD2 (6 bases). The length of the CDR3 is 18 residues. Trimming removed 2 bases at V and 0 bases at J, with 17 bases between. Germline V gene lookup returns CDR1 SGHNT and CDR2 YYREEE (reference sequence). The CDR3 DNA sequence: TGTGCCAGCAGCTTCGGAGATTCGGCGGGGCCGAACACCGGGGAGCTGTTTTTT. It specifies CASSFGDSAGPNTGELFF.